Shown below are 32 T cell receptor beta chains from a single sample sequenced in a study of blood T cell repertoires in COVID-19. Data came from immunoSEQ multiplex PCR; TCRdb stores just in-frame clones and leaves some out. The table records fewer than 50,000 clones, about 82% of them present only once. The material sequenced was peripheral blood. The receptors shown here come from an elderly man with active or convalescent COVID-19.

The chain has TRBV10-3 and TRBJ1-1; maybe TRBD1 (5 bases). V shed 1 base and J shed 3 bases, with 18 bases lying between them. Germline loops: CDR1 ENHRY, CDR2 SYGVKD. This CDR3 spans 17 amino acids. The CDR3 nucleotides read TGTGCCATCAGTGAGTTAAGGAGGGGATGGAGTTACACTGAAGCTTTCTTT. Protein product: CAISELRRGWSYTEAFF.

The chain links TRBV5-8 to TRBJ2-3; possibly TRBD2 for D (5 bases). CDR3 length equals 16 residues. The germline V gene has CDR1 SGHTS and CDR2 YDEGEE. Trimming removed 4 bases at V and 2 bases at J, with 17 bases between. CDR3 nucleotides: TGTGCCAGCAGCCCCGGTGAGGGCTTAATCACAGATACGCAGTATTTT. Translation: CASSPGEGLITDTQYF.

The chain combines TRBV2 with TRBJ2-2, with 7 bases that match TRBD2. CDR3 length: 15 residues. With V trimmed by 2 bases and J by 7 bases, 7 bases remained unmatched. Germline CDR1 is SNHLY and CDR2 is FYNNEI. The CDR3 here is CASSESESGGGELFF. DNA for the CDR3: TGTGCCAGCAGTGAATCTGAATCGGGGGGCGGGGAGCTGTTTTTT.

The chain couples TRBV5-6 to TRBJ1-2; TRBD1 matches at 8 bases. The CDR3 has 13 amino acids. After removal of 1 base from V and 8 bases from J, the junction contained 4 bases not matched to a gene. Germline-derived CDR1 and CDR2 are SGHDT and YYEEEE. The CDR3 region is CASSLRQGHGYTF. The CDR3 DNA reads TGTGCCAGCAGCTTGAGACAGGGGCACGGCTACACCTTC.

The rearrangement uses TRBV25-1 and TRBJ2-3; D possibly corresponds to TRBD2 (6 bases). The V end lost 6 bases, the J end lost 2 bases, and 15 bases lay between the germline ends. The CDR3 spans 15 residues. In germline, CDR1 is MGHDK, CDR2 SYGVNS. CDR3 protein: CASSRDSIITDTQYF. The CDR3, as DNA: TGTGCCAGCAGCCGGGACTCTATCATCACAGATACGCAGTATTTT.

The chain joins TRBV27 to TRBJ1-4; TRBD1 matches at 11 bases. The CDR3 consists of 15 residues. Germline V CDR1 and CDR2: MNHEY, SMNVEV (reference sequence). The trim removed 4 bases at V and 7 bases at J, leaving 5 bases unmatched. The CDR3 reads CASSSTGTGGEKLFF. CDR3 coding DNA: TGTGCCAGCAGTTCGACCGGGACAGGGGGTGAAAAACTGTTTTTT.

The rearrangement joins TRBV7-2 to TRBJ2-3, with no clear D. Per germline, CDR1 SGHTA and CDR2 FQGNSA. The CDR3 extends over 14 amino acids. With 0 bases removed from V and 4 bases from J, the gap between germline ends came to 8 bases. The CDR3 is CASSLAVSPDTQYF. CDR3 nucleotides: TGTGCCAGCAGCTTAGCCGTGTCTCCAGATACGCAGTATTTT.

The chain is built from TRBV2 and TRBJ1-1; D gene uncertain. Germline values: CDR1 SNHLY, CDR2 FYNNEI. V lost 6 bases to trimming and J lost 5 bases, with 13 bases between them. The CDR3 is 13 residues long. Written as DNA, the CDR3 is TGTGCCAGCAGCGCCATGGTTCAGACTGAAGCTTTCTTT. Its protein is CASSAMVQTEAFF.

The sample holds one count of this clone. The gene calls are TRBV2 and TRBJ1-5; the match to TRBD1 covers 7 bases. Germline CDR1 and CDR2: SNHLY and FYNNEI. J was trimmed by 3 bases and V by 6 bases; bases with no gene match: 8. The CDR3 is made up of 15 amino acids. CDR3 bases: TGTGCCAGCAGCACTGGGACAGCTCTCAATCAGCCCCAGCATTTT. Protein sequence: CASSTGTALNQPQHF.

The J gene is TRBJ1-4, the V gene TRBV11-2; 9 bases line up with TRBD1. In germline, CDR1 is SGHAT, CDR2 FQNNGV. V trimming: 5 bases; J trimming: 6 bases; junction bases outside the gene matches: 7. The CDR3 is 15 residues long. CDR3 residues: CASSAGTGSYEKLFF. The CDR3 DNA sequence: TGTGCCAGCAGCGCCGGGACAGGGTCTTATGAAAAACTGTTTTTT.

This chain connects TRBV5-1 to TRBJ2-3, with 8 bases identical to TRBD2. Germline V lookup: CDR1 SGHRS, CDR2 YFSETQ. This CDR3 spans 14 amino acids. Trimming took 4 bases from V and 3 from J; bases not matched to a gene: 4. CDR3 sequence (DNA): TGCGCCAGCAGCGTAGCGGGACCGACAGATACGCAGTATTTT. This codes for CASSVAGPTDTQYF.

About this clone itself: Within the sample, other DNA sequences also encode this same CDR3. This chain uses TRBV11-2 with TRBJ2-7, with 10 bases aligning to TRBD2. With V trimmed by 5 bases and J by 1 base, 5 bases remained unmatched. In germline, CDR1 is SGHAT, CDR2 FQNNGV. CDR3 length equals 15 residues. The CDR3 spells CASSPGTSVSYEQYF. The DNA of the CDR3 is TGTGCCAGCAGCCCCGGGACTAGCGTATCCTACGAGCAGTACTTC.

The J gene is TRBJ2-5, the V gene TRBV24-1; TRBD2 might be the D (5 bases). There are 12 residues in the CDR3. From germline, CDR1 is KGHDR and CDR2 SFDVKD. Deletions cut 8 bases from V and 5 bases from J, with 11 bases between. CDR3 DNA: TGTGCCACCACTGTGGACTGGGAGACCCAGTACTTC. Residues: CATTVDWETQYF.

The chain carries TRBV9 and TRBJ2-3; 7 bases are a match to TRBD2. V was pared by 1 base and J by 2 bases, with 13 bases of the junction left unmatched. This CDR3 has 18 residues. Germline V gene data show CDR1 as SGDLS and CDR2 as YYNGEE. The CDR3 DNA is TGTGCCAGCAGCGTATCACCGACTAGCCCTCATATCACAGATACGCAGTATTTT. Translated: CASSVSPTSPHITDTQYF.

The chain employs TRBV19 and TRBJ2-3; D call uncertain. The CDR3 is 11 amino acids. The ends were cut back, 9 bases at V and 5 bases at J, with 9 bases in the middle. Germline V lookup: CDR1 LNHDA, CDR2 SQIVND (reference sequence). This CDR3 is CASTSRDTQYF. The DNA of the CDR3 is TGTGCCAGCACGAGTCGAGATACGCAGTATTTT.

The rearrangement joins TRBV7-8 to TRBJ1-5; a weak D match, TRBD1 (6 bases). Germline CDR1 is SGHVS and CDR2 is FQNEAQ. The CDR3 totals 16 residues. Trimming took off 2 bases at V and 1 base at J, with 12 bases between the two ends. The CDR3 bases are TGTGCCAGCAGCTTACAGGGGCGAGGGAGCAATCAGCCCCAGCATTTT. Translation gives CASSLQGRGSNQPQHF.

This clone was found once. This rearrangement joins TRBV12-3 or TRBV12-4 to TRBJ2-7; TRBD1 aligns across 9 bases. J gave up 6 bases and V 6 bases, and 0 bases lay outside the gene matches. This CDR3 region has 11 residues. The DNA of the CDR3 is TGTGCCAGCAGGGACAGGGGCGAGCAGTACTTC. Translated: CASRDRGEQYF.

The rearrangement links TRBV28 to TRBJ2-7; a weak D match, TRBD2 (5 bases). The V and J ends lost 6 bases and 3 bases respectively, with 12 bases between them. The CDR3 runs to 13 residues. Germline-derived CDR1 and CDR2 are MDHEN and SYDVKM. The CDR3 sequence is CASRRLGDYEQYF. In DNA, the CDR3 is TGTGCCAGCAGACGTCTCGGGGACTACGAGCAGTACTTC.

This clone was observed a handful of times. This sequence joins TRBV11-2 and TRBJ1-2; 9 bases agree with TRBD1. The CDR3 contains 13 residues. The V gene end was trimmed by 4 bases and the J gene end by 4 bases; junction bases not matched to a gene: 1. The germline V gene has CDR1 SGHAT and CDR2 FQNNGV. CDR3 nucleotides: TGTGCCAGCAGCTCGACAGGGGGCTATGGCTACACCTTC. Amino acid sequence: CASSSTGGYGYTF.

The chain is built from TRBV9 and TRBJ2-7; TRBD1 agrees at 9 bases. V trimming: 3 bases; J trimming: 6 bases; junction bases outside the gene matches: 4. The CDR3 length is 13 residues. Germline CDR1 SGDLS, CDR2 YYNGEE. The CDR3 DNA reads as TGTGCCAGCAGCGAGGGACAGGGCGGCGAGCAGTACTTC. Protein sequence: CASSEGQGGEQYF.

The chain recombines TRBV5-4 with TRBJ1-2; D gene ambiguous. CDR1 SGHNT and CDR2 YYREEE come from the germline V gene (reference sequence). V lost 0 bases, J lost 8 bases, and 11 bases lay in between. This CDR3 has 13 amino acids. The CDR3 loop is CASSLVEGGGYTF. CDR3 coding DNA: TGTGCCAGCAGCTTGGTGGAGGGAGGCGGCTACACCTTC.

V and J are TRBV19 and TRBJ1-1, with a weak D call TRBD1 (6 bases). This CDR3 is built from 11 residues. The V gene's germline CDR1 is LNHDA and CDR2 SQIVND (reference sequence). Trimming cost V 8 bases and J 9 bases, with 13 bases left between them. DNA of the CDR3: TGTGCCAGTCGCTCCCGGGACAAAGCTTTCTTT. Amino acids: CASRSRDKAFF. The entire variable domain, with the rest obtained from reference TRBV19 and TRBJ1-1, is as follows: DGGITQSPKYLFRKEGQNVTLSCEQNLNHDAMYWYRQDPGQGLRLIYYSQIVNDFQKGDIAEGYSVSREKKESFPLTVTSAQKNPTAFYLCASRSRDKAFFGQGTRLTVV.

The chain employs TRBV29-1 and TRBJ2-7; 7 nucleotides match TRBD1. Per the germline V gene, CDR1 is SQVTM and CDR2 is ANQGSEA. The CDR3 runs to 14 residues. Trimming took 4 bases from V and 0 from J; bases not matched to a gene: 6. The CDR3 spells CSVARDRTSYEQYF. The CDR3 DNA follows: TGCAGCGTTGCGAGGGACAGAACCTCCTACGAGCAGTACTTC.

A few counts support this clone. V is TRBV21-1 and J is TRBJ1-2; TRBD1 is taken as the D call from the table, unchecked against the DNA. TRBV21-1 represents a pseudogene. The CDR3 is 12 amino acids. CDR3 DNA: TGTGCCAGCAGCACCCAGGGGGAGGGCTACACCTTC. Its protein is CASSTQGEGYTF.

The genes are TRBV28 and TRBJ2-1, with 10 bases fitting TRBD2. The CDR3 totals 17 residues. J lost 0 bases, V lost 3 bases, and 5 bases had no gene match. CDR1 and CDR2 (germline): MDHEN, SYDVKM. The CDR3 is CASSFGTSVVSYNEQFF. The CDR3 bases are TGTGCCAGCAGTTTCGGGACTAGCGTCGTCTCCTACAATGAGCAGTTCTTC.

The chain joins TRBV6-6 to TRBJ1-2, with TRBD1 as a possible D gene (6 bases). Germline lookup yields CDR1 MNHNY and CDR2 SVGAGI (reference sequence). This CDR3 comprises 14 residues. The ends were cut back, 2 bases at V and 2 bases at J, with 9 bases in the middle. CDR3 in amino acids: CASSYGTGNYGYTF. CDR3 in DNA: TGTGCCAGCAGTTACGGTACAGGGAACTATGGCTACACCTTC.

This clone turned up a few times. The gene calls are TRBV7-3 and TRBJ1-6; 10 bases match TRBD1. V shed 4 bases, J shed 8 bases, and the junction held 2 bases outside the gene matches. This CDR3 spans 14 amino acids. The V gene's germline CDR1 is SGHTA and CDR2 FQGTGA. The CDR3 bases are TGTGCCAGCAGCTGGACAGGGGGTGATTCACCCCTCCACTTT. Residues: CASSWTGGDSPLHF.

This chain uses TRBV7-9 with TRBJ1-4; D is perhaps TRBD1 (5 bases). This CDR3 region has 14 residues. Trimming pared 7 bases from V and 5 bases from J, leaving 14 bases between. Germline V gene sequence: CDR1 SEHNR, CDR2 FQNEAQ (reference sequence). Written as DNA, the CDR3 is TGTGCCAGCAACGAACGGGGGGAAAATGAAAAACTGTTTTTT. Protein product: CASNERGENEKLFF.

About this clone: It is likely a read error: a sequence one base away is far more abundant. This sample includes further DNA sequences coding for the same CDR3. The V gene is TRBV6-6, the J gene TRBJ2-7; TRBD1 aligns across 8 bases. Germline CDR1 is MNHNY and CDR2 is SVGAGI (reference sequence). V lost 6 bases to trimming and J lost 3 bases; unmatched junction nucleotides: 10. The CDR3 is made up of 15 amino acids. CDR3 DNA sequence: TGTGCCAGCAGAAAGGGTCAGGGGGCCTTCTACGAGCAGTACTTC. As protein: CASRKGQGAFYEQYF.

This clone was seen only a few times. This chain uses TRBV9 with TRBJ2-1; 9 bases agree with TRBD2. CDR3 length: 15 amino acids. Trimming removed 3 bases from V and 4 bases from J; junction bases left unmatched: 5. CDR1 is SGDLS and CDR2 is YYNGEE in the germline V gene. Here the CDR3 reads CASSEGTSTYNEQFF. Here the CDR3 DNA reads TGTGCCAGCAGCGAGGGGACTAGCACGTACAATGAGCAGTTCTTC.

Only one count was recorded for this clone. The J gene is TRBJ2-7, the V gene TRBV28, with TRBD1 as a possible D gene (5 bases). The CDR3 is 14 amino acids. Trimming took off 3 bases at V and 3 bases at J, with 12 bases between the two ends. Germline CDR1 reads MDHEN; CDR2 reads SYDVKM. The CDR3 DNA reads TGTGCCAGCAGTTTCGGACAAGCGATCTACGAGCAGTACTTC. Protein product: CASSFGQAIYEQYF.

The V gene is TRBV29-1, the J gene TRBJ1-2; 8 bases are a match to TRBD1. Trimming cost V 6 bases and J 7 bases; bases outside gene matches: 4. This CDR3 is built from 11 residues. The germline gives CDR1 SQVTM, CDR2 ANQGSEA. The CDR3 reads CSVGQGVGYTF. CDR3 sequence (DNA): TGCAGCGTAGGACAGGGAGTTGGCTACACCTTC.